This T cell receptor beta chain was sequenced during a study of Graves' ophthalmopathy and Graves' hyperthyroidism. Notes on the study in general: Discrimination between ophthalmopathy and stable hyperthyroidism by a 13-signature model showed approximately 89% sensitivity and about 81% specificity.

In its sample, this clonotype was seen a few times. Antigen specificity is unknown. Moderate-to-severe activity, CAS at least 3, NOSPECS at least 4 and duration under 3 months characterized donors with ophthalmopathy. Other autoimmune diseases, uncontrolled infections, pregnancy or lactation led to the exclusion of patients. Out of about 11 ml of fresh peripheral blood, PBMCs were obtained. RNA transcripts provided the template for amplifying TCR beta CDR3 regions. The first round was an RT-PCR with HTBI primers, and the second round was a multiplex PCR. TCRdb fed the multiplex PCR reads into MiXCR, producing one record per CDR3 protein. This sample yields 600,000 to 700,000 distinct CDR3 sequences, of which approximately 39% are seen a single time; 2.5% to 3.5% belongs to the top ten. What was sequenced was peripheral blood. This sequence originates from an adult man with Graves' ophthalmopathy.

CDR3 DNA sequence: TGCAGTGCCAGGGACAGGGGGCCGCAAGAGACCCAGTACTTC. Its protein product is CSARDRGPQETQYF. The rearrangement joins TRBV20-1 to TRBJ2-5; 12 bases fit TRBD1. The CDR3 length is 14 residues. Germline loops: CDR1 DFQATT, CDR2 SNEGSKA (reference sequence). V shed 6 bases and J 2 bases; nucleotides not matched to a gene: 4.